This TCR beta chain was sequenced in a study of control samples from healthy donors and cancer patients. The assay was immunoSEQ multiplex PCR, and TCRdb's table has in-frame clones only and misses some. Found here are more than 95,000 clones, about 94% of them singletons; the top ten hold less than 3.5%. Germline loops: CDR1 MGHDK, CDR2 SYGVNS. Trimming took 1 base from V and 11 from J, leaving 14 bases between them. The CDR3 is 14 amino acids. The V and J genes are TRBV25-1 and TRBJ1-4; possible D gene TRBD1, 5 bases. This clonotype was obtained from a young man in good health. Source material: blood. CDR3: CASSEWGREGKLFF. Written as DNA, the CDR3 is TGTGCCAGCAGTGAATGGGGCAGGGAAGGGAAACTGTTTTTT.